Below, one T cell receptor beta chain is given with its context. Its specificity is not known. The data were produced by immunoSEQ multiplex PCR, yet TCRdb's version contains in-frame clones alone and is incomplete. In the table there are about 140,000 clones, 70% to 90% of which are singletons. The sample belongs to a study of T cell responses to AZD1222 COVID-19 vaccine. Whole-study findings and limits: Just five to seven AZD1222 recipients tested seropositive at baseline. Spike-specific TCR depth and breadth grew after two AZD1222 doses.

Germline values: CDR1 ENHRY, CDR2 SYGVKD. The V end lost 6 bases, the J end lost 4 bases, and 9 bases lay between the germline ends. This CDR3 has 12 residues. The starting material was peripheral blood, obtained on day 0 of AZD1222 vaccination. This sequence was found in an adult in good health. This sequence joins TRBV10-3 and TRBJ1-2, with D possibly being TRBD1 (6 bases). CDR3 sequence (DNA): TGTGCCATCAGCAGGGGATCCTATGGCTACACCTTC. Translated, it gives CAISRGSYGYTF.